Presented here are 31 T cell receptor beta chains from one specimen sequenced in a study of radiotherapy plus CTLA-4 blockade in lung cancer. TCRdb's copy holds only in-frame clones and misses some; the assay was immunoSEQ multiplex PCR. Of approximately 48,000 clones in the sample, 84% were seen once. Sample: peripheral blood, taken from a patient treated with radiotherapy plus ipilimumab. The origin of the receptors is a human donor with non-small cell lung cancer whose response to radiotherapy plus ipilimumab could not be evaluated.

V usage is TRBV7-9 and J usage is TRBJ2-3; D ambiguous. This CDR3 comprises 15 residues. V was trimmed by 1 base and J by 7 bases, leaving 15 bases between them. Germline CDR1 SEHNR, CDR2 FQNEAQ (reference sequence). The CDR3 DNA reads TGTGCCAGCAGCTTAGGAAGCTCCGCCGAAAATACGCAGTATTTT. This codes for CASSLGSSAENTQYF.

This sequence joins TRBV7-3 and TRBJ2-3; 9 nucleotides agree with TRBD2. V lost 2 bases and J lost 5; bases outside the gene matches: 5. The CDR3 runs to 15 residues. CDR1 and CDR2 (germline): SGHTA, FQGTGA. The CDR3 protein is CASSLAGGPGDTQYF. The CDR3 DNA sequence: TGTGCCAGCAGCTTAGCGGGAGGGCCGGGAGATACGCAGTATTTT.

The gene calls are TRBV4-1 and TRBJ1-2; D not resolved. This CDR3 has 15 residues. CDR1 and CDR2 from the germline V gene are MGHRA and YSYEKL. Trimming took 0 bases from V and 6 from J, leaving 14 bases between them. In nucleotides, the CDR3 is TGCGCCAGCAGCCAAGATCTGCGGGGTTGGGATGGCTACACCTTC. It is translated as CASSQDLRGWDGYTF.

This rearrangement joins TRBV4-3 to TRBJ2-5; D might be TRBD2 (6 bases). Per germline, CDR1 LGHNA and CDR2 YSLEER. V gave up 1 base and J gave up 5 bases, with 14 bases separating them. This CDR3 contains 15 residues. The CDR3 spells CASSQGFGGQETQYF. CDR3 DNA sequence: TGCGCCAGCAGCCAAGGGTTCGGGGGTCAGGAGACCCAGTACTTC.

This clone was recorded a few times. The V and J genes are TRBV6-6 and TRBJ2-3, with 8 bases that match TRBD1. The CDR3 length is 15 residues. The J segment lost 4 bases and the V segment lost 2 bases, leaving 5 bases of the junction unmatched. Per the germline V gene, CDR1 is MNHNY and CDR2 is SVGAGI (reference sequence). As DNA, the CDR3 is TGTGCCAGCAGTTACGACAGGGGCCACTCAGATACGCAGTATTTT. This translates into CASSYDRGHSDTQYF.

V is TRBV7-8 and J is TRBJ1-5; no firm D call. The CDR3 consists of 13 residues. Germline CDR1 and CDR2: SGHVS and FQNEAQ. With 2 bases removed from V and 5 bases from J, the gap between germline ends came to 7 bases. CDR3 DNA: TGTGCCAGCAGCTTACTAGGAGATCAGCCCCAGCATTTT. It yields the protein CASSLLGDQPQHF.

The genes are TRBV6-5 and TRBJ1-1, with D possibly TRBD1 on 6 matching bases. This CDR3 contains 14 residues. Trimming left V 2 bases short and J 2 bases short, with 9 bases between. Germline V gene lookup returns CDR1 MNHEY and CDR2 SVGAGI. The CDR3 DNA sequence: TGTGCCAGCAGTTACCGGACAGAAAACACTGAAGCTTTCTTT. It translates to CASSYRTENTEAFF.

The chain recombines TRBV9 with TRBJ2-7; 8 bases line up with TRBD1. Trimming took 3 bases from V and 3 from J; bases not matched to a gene: 8. The CDR3 consists of 15 residues. Germline-derived CDR1 and CDR2 are SGDLS and YYNGEE. CDR3 amino acids: CASSAQGDTLYEQYF. The CDR3 DNA reads as TGTGCCAGCAGCGCACAGGGGGACACGCTCTACGAGCAGTACTTC.

This chain links TRBV5-1 with TRBJ2-7; D perhaps matches TRBD1 (7 bases). The length of the CDR3 is 15 residues. Trimming cost V 2 bases and J 0 bases, with 12 bases left between them. Looked up from germline, CDR1 is SGHRS and CDR2 is YFSETQ. In DNA form, the CDR3 reads TGCGCCAGCAGCTTTTCAGGGGGGAACTCCTACGAGCAGTACTTC. This codes for CASSFSGGNSYEQYF.

The chain has TRBV6-1 and TRBJ2-2, with TRBD1 matching 10 bases. With V trimmed by 6 bases and J by 5 bases, 0 bases remained unmatched. The germline V gene encodes CDR1 MNHNS and CDR2 SASEGT. The CDR3 loop spans 13 amino acids. The CDR3 is CASRDRGTGELFF. The CDR3 DNA reads TGTGCCAGCAGGGACAGGGGGACCGGGGAGCTGTTTTTT.

V and J are TRBV18 and TRBJ1-5; 11 bases line up with TRBD1. The CDR3 has 15 amino acids. V gave up 6 bases and J gave up 6 bases; unmatched junction bases: 7. The V gene's germline CDR1 is KGHSH and CDR2 LQKENI. CDR3 in amino acids: CASSPDRGLIQPQHF. CDR3 coding DNA: TGTGCCAGCTCCCCGGACAGGGGGCTGATTCAGCCCCAGCATTTT.

CDR3 nucleotide sequence: TGCGCCAGCCGACAGGGCACCTACGAGCAGTACTTC. Translating gives CASRQGTYEQYF. The chain employs TRBV5-1 and TRBJ2-7; 7 bases line up with TRBD1. Germline V lookup: CDR1 SGHRS, CDR2 YFSETQ. Trimming at V came to 7 bases and at J to 2 bases, leaving 3 bases not matched to a gene. There are 12 residues in the CDR3.

The rearrangement uses TRBV6-1 and TRBJ1-5; a weak D match, TRBD1 (5 bases). The CDR3 spans 14 residues. The germline gives CDR1 MNHNS, CDR2 SASEGT. The ends were cut back, 7 bases at V and 6 bases at J, with 16 bases in the middle. The CDR3 sequence is CASKSGWDSQPQHF. In nucleotides, the CDR3 is TGTGCCAGCAAGTCAGGGTGGGATTCTCAGCCCCAGCATTTT.

This chain links TRBV28 with TRBJ2-1; possible D gene TRBD1, 6 bases. The germline V and J ends were trimmed by 7 bases and 4 bases, with 17 bases remaining between them. CDR1 is MDHEN, CDR2 SYDVKM, per germline. The CDR3 is 15 residues long. The CDR3 loop reads CASTTMGAGYNEQFF. The CDR3 DNA reads TGTGCCAGCACCACCATGGGGGCCGGGTACAATGAGCAGTTCTTC.

The chain combines TRBV20-1 with TRBJ1-2; D is undetermined. Germline V gene data show CDR1 as DFQATT and CDR2 as SNEGSKA (reference sequence). The CDR3 contains 11 residues. The ends were cut back, 3 bases at V and 4 bases at J, with 6 bases in the middle. CDR3 DNA sequence: TGCAGTGCTAGGGGGAGCTATGGCTACACCTTC. This gives the protein CSARGSYGYTF.

In its sample, this clone was seen once. V and J are TRBV4-3 and TRBJ2-6; TRBD1 matches at 7 bases. The V and J ends lost 4 bases and 3 bases, in that order; junction bases with no gene match: 9. Germline V gene lookup returns CDR1 LGHNA and CDR2 YSLEER. The CDR3 spans 17 residues. The CDR3 is CASSREIQGNGANVLTF. The DNA of the CDR3 is TGCGCCAGCAGCCGAGAGATACAGGGGAATGGGGCCAACGTCCTGACTTTC.

This clone was seen just once. The chain recombines TRBV19 with TRBJ1-1, with 8 bases matching TRBD1. V was clipped by 6 bases and J by 1 base; unmatched bases: 10. The CDR3 length is 16 residues. CDR1 is LNHDA and CDR2 is SQIVND in the germline V gene (reference sequence). The CDR3: CASRTQGAGQNTEAFF. The DNA of the CDR3 is TGTGCCAGTAGGACCCAGGGGGCCGGCCAGAACACTGAAGCTTTCTTT.

V usage is TRBV5-4 and J usage is TRBJ1-1; TRBD1 is a possible D gene (5 bases). Trimming left V 0 bases short and J 0 bases short, with 6 bases between. Looked up from germline, CDR1 is SGHNT and CDR2 is YYREEE (reference sequence). The CDR3 covers 14 residues. The CDR3 spells CASSLGQMNTEAFF. In nucleotides, the CDR3 is TGTGCCAGCAGCTTGGGACAGATGAACACTGAAGCTTTCTTT.

This clone has more than one count but fewer than ten. The V call is TRBV7-6, the J call TRBJ2-1; 11 bases agree with TRBD2. The trim removed 5 bases at V and 3 bases at J, leaving 9 bases unmatched. Looked up from germline, CDR1 is SGHVS and CDR2 is FNYEAQ. CDR3 length: 17 residues. This CDR3 is CASSPGTSGAIYNEQFF. CDR3 in DNA: TGTGCCAGCAGCCCGGGGACTAGCGGAGCCATCTACAATGAGCAGTTCTTC.

CDR3 nucleotides: TGTGCCAGCAGGCCACAGGGGAACAGCAATCAGCCCCAGCATTTT. Translated, it gives CASRPQGNSNQPQHF. V is TRBV6-5 and J is TRBJ1-5; 7 nucleotides line up with TRBD1. Germline assignment: CDR1 MNHEY and CDR2 SVGAGI. The V and J ends lost 6 bases and 1 base, in that order; junction bases with no gene match: 6. The CDR3 has 15 amino acids.

This chain uses TRBV28 with TRBJ2-1; weak D call: TRBD2 (6 bases). CDR1 and CDR2 from the germline V gene are MDHEN and SYDVKM. Trimming took off 5 bases at V and 7 bases at J, with 21 bases between the two ends. The CDR3 runs 16 residues. The CDR3 is CASSGWLAEDRNEQFF. As DNA, the CDR3 is TGTGCCAGCAGTGGGTGGTTAGCGGAGGATAGGAATGAGCAGTTCTTC.

The rearrangement uses TRBV28 and TRBJ1-4; D remains ambiguous. The ends were cut back, 5 bases at V and 4 bases at J, with 5 bases in the middle. CDR1 and CDR2 from the germline V gene are MDHEN and SYDVKM. The CDR3 spans 12 residues. DNA of the CDR3: TGTGCCAGCAGTCCACTTAATGAAAAACTGTTTTTT. Its translation is CASSPLNEKLFF.

The chain employs TRBV11-3 and TRBJ2-1, with TRBD2 identical over 12 bases. V trimming: 5 bases; J trimming: 3 bases; junction bases outside the gene matches: 14. Germline CDR1 reads SGHNT; CDR2 reads YENEEA. The CDR3 sequence is 19 residues long. The CDR3 region is CASSRATSGRPRFYNEQFF. The CDR3 bases are TGTGCCAGCAGCCGGGCGACTAGCGGGAGACCTCGATTCTACAATGAGCAGTTCTTC.

V and J are TRBV28 and TRBJ1-4, with 7 bases aligning to TRBD1. The CDR3 runs to 14 residues. Germline V CDR1 and CDR2: MDHEN, SYDVKM. V was clipped by 5 bases and J by 8 bases; unmatched bases: 8. The CDR3 DNA sequence: TGTGCCAGCAGTCCCCGGGACAGAAGAGAAAAACTGTTTTTT. It codes for CASSPRDRREKLFF.

This clone was detected only a few times. The rearrangement uses TRBV14 and TRBJ1-4, with 7 bases aligning to TRBD1. The ends lost 5 bases at V and 7 bases at J; junction bases unmatched: 4. The CDR3 consists of 13 residues. Germline V gene lookup returns CDR1 SGHDN and CDR2 FVKESK. CDR3: CASSEGAAEKLFF. In DNA form, the CDR3 reads TGTGCCAGCAGCGAGGGGGCGGCTGAAAAACTGTTTTTT.

The chain is built from TRBV2 and TRBJ1-1; maybe TRBD1 (5 bases). This CDR3 has 13 amino acids. From germline, CDR1 is SNHLY and CDR2 FYNNEI. Trimming took off 7 bases at V and 6 bases at J, with 15 bases between the two ends. CDR3 sequence (DNA): TGTGCCAGCATTCTGACAGCGGGACCTGAAGCTTTCTTT. It encodes CASILTAGPEAFF. Drawing the rest from reference TRBV2 and TRBJ1-1, the complete variable domain is EPEVTQTPSHQVTQMGQEVILRCVPISNHLYFYWYRQILGQKVEFLVSFYNNEISEKSEIFDDQFSVERPDGSNFTLKIRSTKLEDSAMYFCASILTAGPEAFFGQGTRLTVV.

The chain combines TRBV28 with TRBJ2-3; D is possibly TRBD1 (5 bases). V lost 4 bases to trimming and J lost 0 bases, with 8 bases between them. From germline, CDR1 is MDHEN and CDR2 SYDVKM. The CDR3 runs to 14 residues. The CDR3 region is CASSSPGSTDTQYF. The DNA of the CDR3 is TGTGCCAGCAGTTCTCCAGGGAGCACAGATACGCAGTATTTT.

The J gene is TRBJ2-1, the V gene TRBV5-1; 10 bases are shared with TRBD2. This CDR3 is 15 amino acids long. The ends lost 3 bases at V and 7 bases at J; junction bases unmatched: 7. The germline V gene encodes CDR1 SGHRS and CDR2 YFSETQ. CDR3 region: CASSSDPGLANEQFF. The DNA of the CDR3 is TGCGCCAGCAGCTCCGACCCGGGACTAGCGAATGAGCAGTTCTTC.

On this clone itself: This CDR3 is also generated by other DNA sequences in the sample. This chain uses TRBV6-6 with TRBJ2-1; possibly TRBD1 for D (6 bases). From germline, CDR1 is MNHNY and CDR2 SVGAGI (reference sequence). V was pared by 6 bases and J by 7 bases, with 13 bases between. The CDR3 has 13 amino acids. Here the CDR3 reads CASSFIGQNEQFF. DNA of the CDR3: TGTGCCAGCAGCTTTATTGGACAGAATGAGCAGTTCTTC.

This sequence joins TRBV28 and TRBJ2-7, with D perhaps TRBD1 (6 bases). The CDR3 sequence is 13 residues long. Germline CDR1 is MDHEN and CDR2 is SYDVKM. Trimming removed 6 bases from V and 4 bases from J, with 13 bases in between. The CDR3 DNA reads as TGTGCCAGCAGCCCAGGGGACGGGTACGAGCAGTACTTC. Protein sequence: CASSPGDGYEQYF.

CDR3 protein: CASSLRLAGAGELFF. In nucleotides, the CDR3 is TGTGCCAGCAGCCTAAGACTAGCGGGAGCCGGGGAGCTGTTTTTT. The chain employs TRBV7-2 and TRBJ2-2, with TRBD2 identical over 12 bases. The CDR3 is made up of 15 amino acids. The germline CDR1 and CDR2 sequences are SGHTA and FQGNSA. V trimming: 5 bases; J trimming: 6 bases; junction bases outside the gene matches: 4.